This TCR beta chain is drawn from a study of T-cell memory formation after mild COVID-19. Study summary: TCR clusters mostly belonged to single donors.

MiXCR, run by TCRdb on the 5' RACE reads, gives a single entry per CDR3 protein. Of around 300,000 distinct CDR3 sequences listed, roughly 13% are singletons. This clonotype was seen a few times. The sequenced material came from PBMCs or a T cell subset sorted from them (not recorded which). The receptor was isolated from a man aged 18 to 29 who had mild COVID-19 (a few samples of this study predate the infection). Cell type and time point are not known.

The CDR3 DNA follows: TGTGCCAGCAGCTTAAGGGGCAGCTCGGGTGTAACCGGGGAGCTGTTTTTT. Amino acid sequence: CASSLRGSSGVTGELFF. The rearrangement joins TRBV7-2 to TRBJ2-2; TRBD1 is a possible D gene (5 bases). This CDR3 is built from 17 residues. From germline, CDR1 is SGHTA and CDR2 FQGNSA. V was pared by 2 bases and J by 5 bases, with 18 bases between.